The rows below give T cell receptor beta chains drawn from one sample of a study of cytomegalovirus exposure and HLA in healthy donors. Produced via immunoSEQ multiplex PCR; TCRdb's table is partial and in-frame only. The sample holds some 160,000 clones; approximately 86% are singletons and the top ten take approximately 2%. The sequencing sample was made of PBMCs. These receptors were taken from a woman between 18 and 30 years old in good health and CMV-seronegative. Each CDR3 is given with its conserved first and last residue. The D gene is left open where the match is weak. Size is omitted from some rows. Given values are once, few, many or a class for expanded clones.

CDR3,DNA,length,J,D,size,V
CASSERRETYEQYF,TGTGCCAGCAGTGAACGTAGAGAAACCTACGAGCAGTACTTC,14,TRBJ2-7,.,.,TRBV2
CASRPLGQGSAANEKLFF,TGTGCCAGCAGGCCCCTGGGACAGGGTTCAGCGGCTAATGAAAAACTGTTTTTT,18,TRBJ1-4,TRBD1,once,TRBV28
CSAQTGVETEAFF,TGCAGCGCCCAAACAGGGGTAGAGACTGAAGCTTTCTTT,13,TRBJ1-1,TRBD1,.,TRBV29-1
CASSDLGAGDTDTQYF,TGTGCCAGCAGTGACCTCGGCGCGGGGGACACAGATACGCAGTATTTT,16,TRBJ2-3,TRBD2,.,TRBV2
CASSPGTSNEQFF,TGTGCCAGCAGCCCCGGGACTAGCAATGAGCAGTTCTTC,13,TRBJ2-1,TRBD2,.,TRBV7-9
CASSLDGGRPRSPLHF,TGTGCCAGCAGCTTAGATGGGGGGAGGCCGCGGTCACCCCTCCACTTT,16,TRBJ1-6,.,.,TRBV11-2
CASKPKVLQFSYEQYF,TGTGCCAGCAAACCTAAAGTCCTACAGTTCTCCTACGAGCAGTACTTC,16,TRBJ2-7,.,.,TRBV28
CASSYYPGQGSEKLFF,TGTGCCAGCAGTTATTATCCGGGACAGGGTAGTGAAAAACTGTTTTTT,16,TRBJ1-4,TRBD1,.,TRBV6-5
CASSVAWWTPAYEQYF,TGTGCCAGTAGCGTAGCTTGGTGGACACCCGCCTACGAGCAGTACTTC,16,TRBJ2-7,.,.,TRBV9
CATDRENTEAFF,TGTGCCACCGACAGGGAGAACACTGAAGCTTTCTTT,12,TRBJ1-1,TRBD1,few,TRBV2
CASSPSETGEQYF,TGTGCCAGCAGTCCCTCCGAAACTGGCGAGCAGTACTTC,13,TRBJ2-7,.,.,TRBV7-9
CASRRDRVREKLFF,TGTGCCAGCAGGCGGGACAGGGTACGAGAAAAACTGTTTTTT,14,TRBJ1-4,TRBD1,few,TRBV27
CASRAGLSYEQYF,TGTGCCAGCAGAGCAGGTCTCTCCTACGAGCAGTACTTC,13,TRBJ2-7,.,.,TRBV28
CASSLDRGETQYF,TGTGCCAGCAGCTTAGACAGGGGGGAGACCCAGTACTTC,13,TRBJ2-5,TRBD1,.,TRBV7-8
CASGRTPDSQQPQHF,TGTGCTAGTGGTAGAACCCCGGACAGCCAGCAGCCCCAGCATTTT,15,TRBJ1-5,.,.,TRBV12-5
CASSQSGTSSYNEQFF,TGTGCCAGCAGTCAATCCGGGACTAGCAGCTACAATGAGCAGTTCTTC,16,TRBJ2-1,TRBD2,.,TRBV7-3
CASSLRTGPQHF,TGTGCCAGCAGCTTGAGGACAGGGCCCCAGCATTTT,12,TRBJ1-5,TRBD1,few,TRBV5-6
CASSSGTRGDTQYF,TGTGCCAGCAGCTCGGGGACTAGGGGAGATACGCAGTATTTT,14,TRBJ2-3,TRBD2,.,TRBV6-5
CASSSSGTGCNYGYTF,TGTGCCAGCAGCTCATCCGGGACAGGGTGTAACTATGGCTACACCTTC,16,TRBJ1-2,TRBD1,.,TRBV11-3
CASSLRQGLGETQYF,TGCGCCAGCAGCTTGAGGCAGGGGCTTGGAGAGACCCAGTACTTC,15,TRBJ2-5,.,.,TRBV5-1
CASSLLGLGNQPQHF,TGTGCCAGCAGCCTCCTGGGCCTTGGAAATCAGCCCCAGCATTTT,15,TRBJ1-5,.,once,TRBV5-8
CASSQGSGRGRGEQFF,TGCGCCAGCAGCCAAGGAAGCGGGAGGGGTCGGGGCGAGCAGTTCTTC,16,TRBJ2-1,TRBD2,.,TRBV4-1
CASRVAGEGAEQFF,TGTGCCAGCAGAGTAGCGGGAGAGGGGGCTGAGCAGTTCTTC,14,TRBJ2-1,TRBD2,once,TRBV13
CASRRDRGAKNIQYF,TGTGCCAGCAGACGGGACAGGGGAGCCAAAAACATTCAGTACTTC,15,TRBJ2-4,TRBD1,few,TRBV6-1
CASSLRGNQPQHF,TGTGCCAGCAGTTTAAGAGGGAATCAGCCCCAGCATTTT,13,TRBJ1-5,.,.,TRBV27
CASSFLGQGADTQYF,TGTGCCAGCAGCTTCCTGGGACAGGGGGCAGATACGCAGTATTTT,15,TRBJ2-3,TRBD1,.,TRBV5-4
CASSSLGTGSSYEQYF,TGTGCCAGCAGTTCTCTAGGGACAGGGAGCTCCTACGAGCAGTACTTC,16,TRBJ2-7,TRBD1,.,TRBV28
CASSFGGKYEQYF,TGTGCCAGCAGCTTCGGCGGGAAGTACGAGCAGTACTTC,13,TRBJ2-7,.,.,TRBV7-9
CASSLFPFRTGNTEAFF,TGTGCCAGCAGTTTATTCCCTTTTAGGACTGGGAACACTGAAGCTTTCTTT,17,TRBJ1-1,.,.,TRBV28
CASNHNGGKIGELFF,TGTGCCAGCAACCATAACGGGGGGAAAATCGGGGAGCTGTTTTTT,15,TRBJ2-2,TRBD2,.,TRBV6-5
CATKEQGPLNTEAFF,TGTGCCACGAAAGAACAGGGGCCCTTGAACACTGAAGCTTTCTTT,15,TRBJ1-1,TRBD1,.,TRBV19
CSVEGDTKYEQYF,TGCAGCGTTGAAGGGGACACTAAATACGAGCAGTACTTC,13,TRBJ2-7,.,.,TRBV29-1
CASRDTGRRAFF,TGTGCCAGCAGAGACACGGGGAGGAGGGCTTTCTTT,12,TRBJ1-1,.,.,TRBV7-2
CASSLGRPSVEQYF,TGTGCCAGCAGTTTGGGCAGGCCATCGGTCGAGCAGTACTTC,14,TRBJ2-7,.,few,TRBV27
CSGRPGQGLTDTQYF,TGCAGCGGCAGACCGGGACAAGGACTCACAGATACGCAGTATTTT,15,TRBJ2-3,.,.,TRBV29-1
CASSFPPGGGHYGYTF,TGTGCCAGCAGTTTCCCCCCTGGGGGGGGGCACTATGGCTACACCTTC,16,TRBJ1-2,.,once,TRBV28
CASSSGSGGTIQETQYF,TGTGCCAGCAGCTCGGGCTCGGGGGGGACCATACAAGAGACCCAGTACTTC,17,TRBJ2-5,TRBD2,once,TRBV7-9
CASSLLDRNYGYTF,TGCGCCAGCAGCTTGCTGGACAGGAACTATGGCTACACCTTC,14,TRBJ1-2,TRBD1,.,TRBV5-1
CAISGQGQIYEQYF,TGTGCCATCAGTGGCCAGGGACAGATCTACGAGCAGTACTTC,14,TRBJ2-7,TRBD1,.,TRBV10-3
CASSLNSGHRGYEQYF,TGTGCCAGCAGCTTAAACTCAGGTCACAGGGGGTACGAGCAGTACTTC,16,TRBJ2-7,TRBD1,.,TRBV7-8
CASSQDGGGGANEQFF,TGTGCCAGCAGCCAAGATGGCGGCGGGGGGGCAAATGAGCAGTTCTTC,16,TRBJ2-1,TRBD2,.,TRBV4-2
CASSPLPGTPQHF,TGTGCCAGCAGCCCGCTTCCGGGAACGCCCCAGCATTTT,13,TRBJ1-5,.,.,TRBV5-8
CSSSLASGVGGTEAFF,TGTTCCAGCAGCTTAGCCTCGGGGGTTGGTGGCACTGAAGCTTTCTTT,16,TRBJ1-1,.,.,TRBV7-9
CAWIRDRDNYNEQFF,TGTGCCTGGATCCGGGACAGAGATAACTACAATGAGCAGTTCTTC,15,TRBJ2-1,TRBD1,.,TRBV30
CASSWGQGAGQPQHF,TGTGCCAGCAGCTGGGGACAGGGGGCAGGTCAGCCCCAGCATTTT,15,TRBJ1-5,TRBD1,.,TRBV5-5
CASSPTAPLAKNIQYF,TGTGCCAGCAGCCCAACAGCCCCTCTAGCCAAAAACATTCAGTACTTC,16,TRBJ2-4,.,.,TRBV5-4
CASSSTNGYGYTF,TGTGCCAGCAGTTCCACCAACGGCTATGGCTACACCTTC,13,TRBJ1-2,.,.,TRBV28